This TCR beta chain was found in a study of blood T cell repertoires in COVID-19. Study as a whole: Both acute and convalescent COVID-19 samples were obtained from the United States, Italy and Spain.

Germline values: CDR1 LNHDA, CDR2 SQIVND (reference sequence). The ends lost 10 bases at V and 2 bases at J; junction bases unmatched: 8. CDR3 length equals 14 residues. TCRdb's table, derived via immunoSEQ multiplex PCR, lists solely in-frame clones and lacks some. The sample lists approximately 69,000 clones, around 80% seen once, with approximately 15% in the top ten. The chain links TRBV19 to TRBJ2-3; 8 nucleotides align to TRBD2. This clonotype was sampled from a woman at least 80 years old with acute or convalescent COVID-19. The sequencing input was peripheral blood. The CDR3 reads CATSVSGTTDTQYF. The CDR3 DNA sequence: TGTGCCACCTCGGTTAGCGGGACCACAGATACGCAGTATTTT. The variable domain in full, with the rest retrieved from reference TRBV19 and TRBJ2-3, is DGGITQSPKYLFRKEGQNVTLSCEQNLNHDAMYWYRQDPGQGLRLIYYSQIVNDFQKGDIAEGYSVSREKKESFPLTVTSAQKNPTAFYLCATSVSGTTDTQYFGPGTRLTVL.